A selection of T cell receptor beta chains follows, all from one sample in a study of T cells after yellow fever vaccination. TCRdb reprocessed the 5' RACE reads via MiXCR and lists one record per CDR3 protein. The sample lists 500,000 to 700,000 distinct CDR3 sequences; under 25% were seen once. Sequences were derived from PBMCs, sampled 15 days after the yellow fever booster vaccination. The receptors derive from a man aged 25 to 45 who received the YFV17D yellow fever vaccine. CDR3s leave out the opening cysteine and the closing phenylalanine or tryptophan. A D gene is named only where the DNA matches it firmly.

cdr3_aa v_call d_call j_call
ASSPRSGAQAYEQY TRBV18 TRBD2 TRBJ2-7
ATSLGQGKFDEQF TRBV24-1 TRBD1 TRBJ2-1
ASSGQSNTEAF TRBV12-3/TRBV12-4 TRBD1 TRBJ1-1
AWSFSGDTQY TRBV30 . TRBJ2-3
ATSREGEITGELF TRBV15 . TRBJ2-2
ASSFKRLGTDTQY TRBV2 . TRBJ2-3
ASSQGDGRGNTEAF TRBV4-2 . TRBJ1-1
ASSPGLAYTGELF TRBV6-1 TRBD2 TRBJ2-2
ASSQSKMTDTQY TRBV4-2 . TRBJ2-3
SVATGGQETQY TRBV29-1 TRBD1 TRBJ2-5
ASRNDLVSDEQF TRBV6-2/TRBV6-3 . TRBJ2-1
ASSKSGRRPALDTQY TRBV21-1 . TRBJ2-3
ASSRGRGWETQY TRBV5-5 . TRBJ2-5
ASSLDSEETQY TRBV5-1 . TRBJ2-5
ASSRGRGGGETQY TRBV27 . TRBJ2-5
SVGRETNYGYT TRBV29-1 . TRBJ1-2
AWRVQTAYNEQF TRBV30 . TRBJ2-1
AISASPLGSGANVLT TRBV10-3 . TRBJ2-6
SARQTGVETQY TRBV20-1 TRBD1 TRBJ2-5
ASSLDRGGVRTDTQY TRBV5-6 TRBD2 TRBJ2-3
AISGLGSTDTQY TRBV10-3 . TRBJ2-3
ASSLGLNEAF TRBV7-9 . TRBJ1-1
ASSFPNEAF TRBV28 . TRBJ1-1
ASSLKPGQGYGEQF TRBV12-3/TRBV12-4 TRBD1 TRBJ2-1
STSAGSGNTIY TRBV29-1 . TRBJ1-3
ASSVGTYYNEQF TRBV12-3/TRBV12-4 . TRBJ2-1
ASRTSSYNEQF TRBV6-2/TRBV6-3 . TRBJ2-1
ASIPSGQGNTEAF TRBV12-3/TRBV12-4 TRBD1 TRBJ1-1
SARRLAPTGELF TRBV29-1 . TRBJ2-2
ASSLPYVDTQY TRBV7-2 . TRBJ2-3
ASSLTGGDPPLH TRBV4-3 . TRBJ1-6
SARTGFNEQF TRBV20-1 TRBD1 TRBJ2-1
ATAFTEAF TRBV28 . TRBJ1-1
GSRALATDTQY TRBV6-1 . TRBJ2-3
SARDRRLAGVQTQY TRBV20-1 TRBD2 TRBJ2-5
ASSLPGQGLYEQY TRBV7-9 TRBD1 TRBJ2-7
ASSPGGVMTDTQY TRBV7-8 . TRBJ2-3
ASSPLQSDTEAF TRBV14 . TRBJ1-1
ASSQGRYPNDEQF TRBV4-3 . TRBJ2-1
AGRASGYNEQF TRBV6-2/TRBV6-3 TRBD2 TRBJ2-1
ASSLAFKSYNEQF TRBV7-2 . TRBJ2-1
SAKKGRTGELF TRBV20-1 . TRBJ2-2
SARGDRGVNIQY TRBV20-1 TRBD1 TRBJ2-4
ASSYRGRVQETQY TRBV6-2/TRBV6-3 TRBD2 TRBJ2-5
SATYSGDGGYGYT TRBV20-1 . TRBJ1-2
ATSKNRGANTEAF TRBV15 TRBD1 TRBJ1-1
ASSQPLGQETQY TRBV14 . TRBJ2-5
ASRRTSGRPGELF TRBV27 TRBD2 TRBJ2-2
ASSQAANNEQF TRBV3-1 . TRBJ2-1
ASSLDGQGEAF TRBV7-2 TRBD1 TRBJ1-1
ASSPWSRGTSTDTQY TRBV18 . TRBJ2-3
SALAGGSTDTQY TRBV29-1 TRBD2 TRBJ2-3
ASSTGTGGRSYEQY TRBV5-1 TRBD1 TRBJ2-7
ASSPLGQGKQF TRBV7-7 TRBD1 TRBJ2-1